Each of the 9 T cell receptor beta chains below was sequenced from the same sample in a study of post-analysis software for immune sequencing data. No antigens are known for them. Study conclusions and caveats: The five TRBV segments detected at higher frequency in patients than in controls included TRBV5-6, TRBV5-1 and TRBV20-1.

Each TCR beta cDNA library carried unique molecular identifiers. MiXCR, run by TCRdb on the PCR reads, gives a single entry per CDR3 protein. The sample has fewer than 900,000 distinct CDR3 sequences, about 43% seen once. The sequenced sample was blood. The receptors stem from a girl aged 10-17 years with multiple sclerosis.

This clonotype has just a few counts. The chain employs TRBV15 and TRBJ2-7; no definite D call. The CDR3 is 14 residues long. The V end was cut by 2 bases, the J end by 4 bases, with 12 bases between. Germline CDR1 and CDR2: LNHNV and YYDKDF (reference sequence). The chain's CDR3 is CATSRIAMAYEQYF. In DNA form, the CDR3 reads TGTGCCACCAGCAGAATCGCTATGGCATACGAGCAGTACTTC.

This chain connects TRBV12-3 or TRBV12-4 to TRBJ2-4; possibly TRBD1 for D (6 bases). The CDR3 sequence is 17 residues long. The V end lost 5 bases, the J end lost 0 bases, and 17 bases lay between the germline ends. CDR3 amino acids: CASSLPTGPLAKNIQYF. The CDR3 DNA reads TGTGCCAGCAGTCTACCGACAGGACCCTTAGCCAAAAACATTCAGTACTTC.

This chain connects TRBV5-5 to TRBJ2-3; D call uncertain. The germline gives CDR1 SGHKS, CDR2 YYEKEE (reference sequence). Trimming left V 7 bases short and J 2 bases short, with 8 bases between. This CDR3 is 12 amino acids long. Here the CDR3 reads CASSTPTDTQYF. The DNA of the CDR3 is TGTGCCAGCTCAACGCCCACAGATACGCAGTATTTT.

A single count supports this clonotype. The genes are TRBV12-3 or TRBV12-4 and TRBJ2-5, with 10 bases fitting TRBD2. The last part of the DNA fits TRBJ2-7 better; the J call may be wrong. The CDR3 is 14 amino acids. CDR3 in DNA: TGTGCCAGCAGTTTATCAGCGGGAGGGCTCGAGCAGTACTTC. It is translated as CASSLSAGGLEQYF.

This chain connects TRBV11-2 to TRBJ1-1; TRBD1 is a possible D gene (6 bases). Germline V gene data show CDR1 as SGHAT and CDR2 as FQNNGV. The CDR3 is 18 residues long. V lost 3 bases to trimming and J lost 0 bases, with 20 bases between them. CDR3 sequence: CASSFDDLRTVMNTEAFF. The CDR3 DNA sequence: TGTGCCAGCAGCTTCGATGACCTTCGGACAGTAATGAACACTGAAGCTTTCTTT.

This clonotype was counted between two and nine times. The chain joins TRBV20-1 to TRBJ2-7; TRBD2 matches at 7 bases. The CDR3 is 15 residues long. V lost 0 bases, J lost 6 bases, and 11 bases stayed unmatched. The germline gives CDR1 DFQATT, CDR2 SNEGSKA (reference sequence). Here the CDR3 DNA reads TGCAGTGCTAGAGACTTCCCCGGGGGGAGAGGCGAGCAGTACTTC. This sequence encodes CSARDFPGGRGEQYF.

This clonotype appeared a single time. The rearrangement links TRBV5-1 to TRBJ2-7, with D possibly matching TRBD2 (6 bases). Matching the DNA end better, TRBJ2-5 makes the J call doubtful. The CDR3 covers 19 residues. CDR1 SGHRS and CDR2 YFSETQ come from the germline V gene. CDR3 sequence: CASSLARGLHTENGATQYF. CDR3 nucleotide sequence: TGCGCCAGCAGCTTGGCGAGGGGACTCCACACAGAAAATGGGGCGACCCAGTACTTC.

This clonotype was detected a few times. The chain employs TRBV29-1 and TRBJ2-5; D uncertain. The V gene lost 6 bases and the J gene lost 4 bases, with 15 bases spanning the gap. Germline lookup yields CDR1 SQVTM and CDR2 ANQGSEA. CDR3 length equals 13 residues. CDR3 region: CSVSGGGRETQYF. As DNA, the CDR3 is TGCAGCGTCTCCGGTGGCGGACGAGAGACCCAGTACTTC. The full variable domain, completed using reference TRBV29-1 and TRBJ2-5, is SAVISQKPSRDICQRGTSLTIQCQVDSQVTMMFWYRQQPGQSLTLIATANQGSEATYESGFVIDKFPISRPNLTFSTLTVSNMSPEDSSIYLCSVSGGGRETQYFGPGTRLLVL.

This chain connects TRBV20-1 to TRBJ1-4; 8 bases agree with TRBD1. CDR1 is DFQATT, CDR2 SNEGSKA, per germline (reference sequence). Trimming removed 2 bases from V and 8 bases from J; junction bases left unmatched: 4. The CDR3 is 13 amino acids. The CDR3 sequence: CSARRTGQEKLFF. The DNA of the CDR3 is TGCAGTGCTAGAAGGACAGGGCAGGAAAAACTGTTTTTT.